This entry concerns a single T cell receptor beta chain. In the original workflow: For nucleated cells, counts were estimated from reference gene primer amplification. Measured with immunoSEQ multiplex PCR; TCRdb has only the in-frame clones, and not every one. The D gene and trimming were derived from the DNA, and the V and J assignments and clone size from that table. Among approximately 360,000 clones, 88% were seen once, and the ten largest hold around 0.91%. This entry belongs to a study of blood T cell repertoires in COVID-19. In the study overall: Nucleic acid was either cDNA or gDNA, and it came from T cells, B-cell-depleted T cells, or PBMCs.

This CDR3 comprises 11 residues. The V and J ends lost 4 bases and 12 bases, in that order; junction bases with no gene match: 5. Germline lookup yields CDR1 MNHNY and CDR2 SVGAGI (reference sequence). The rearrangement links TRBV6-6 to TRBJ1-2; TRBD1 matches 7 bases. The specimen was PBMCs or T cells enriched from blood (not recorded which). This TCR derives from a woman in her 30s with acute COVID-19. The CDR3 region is CASSSLDRHTF. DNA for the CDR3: TGTGCCAGCAGTTCGTTGGACAGGCACACCTTC.